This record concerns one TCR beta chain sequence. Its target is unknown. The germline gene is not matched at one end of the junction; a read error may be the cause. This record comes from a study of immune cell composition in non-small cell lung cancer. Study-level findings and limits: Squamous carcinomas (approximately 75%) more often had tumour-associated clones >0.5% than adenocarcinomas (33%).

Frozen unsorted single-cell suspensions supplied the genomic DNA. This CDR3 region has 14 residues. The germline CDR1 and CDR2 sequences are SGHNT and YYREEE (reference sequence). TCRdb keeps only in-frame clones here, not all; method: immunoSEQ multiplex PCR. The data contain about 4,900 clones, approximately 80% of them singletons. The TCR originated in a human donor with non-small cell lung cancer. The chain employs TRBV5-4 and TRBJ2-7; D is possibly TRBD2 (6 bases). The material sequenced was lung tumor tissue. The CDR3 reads CASRLREPSSEQYF. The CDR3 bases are TGTGCCAGCAGGCTCCGGGAGCCATCCTCCGAGCAGTACTTC.